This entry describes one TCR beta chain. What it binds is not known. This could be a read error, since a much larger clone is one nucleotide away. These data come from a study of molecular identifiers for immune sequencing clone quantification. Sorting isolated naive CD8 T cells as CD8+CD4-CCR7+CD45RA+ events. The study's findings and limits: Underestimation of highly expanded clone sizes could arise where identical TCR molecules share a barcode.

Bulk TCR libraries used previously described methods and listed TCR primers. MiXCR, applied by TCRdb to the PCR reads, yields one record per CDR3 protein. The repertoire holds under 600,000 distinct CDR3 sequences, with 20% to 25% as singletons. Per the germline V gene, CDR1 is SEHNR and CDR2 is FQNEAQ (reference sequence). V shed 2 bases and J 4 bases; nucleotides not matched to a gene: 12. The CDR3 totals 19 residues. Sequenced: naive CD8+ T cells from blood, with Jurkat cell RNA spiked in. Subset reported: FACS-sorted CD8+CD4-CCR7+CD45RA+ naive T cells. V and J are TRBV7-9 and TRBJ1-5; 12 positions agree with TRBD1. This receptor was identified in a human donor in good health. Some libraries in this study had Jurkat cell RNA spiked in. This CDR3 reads CASSLLNGDRGLRNQPQHF. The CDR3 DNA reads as TGTGCCAGCAGCTTACTTAACGGGGACAGGGGGCTTCGGAATCAGCCCCAGCATTTT. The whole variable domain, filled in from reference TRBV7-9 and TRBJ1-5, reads DTGVSQNPRHKITKRGQNVTFRCDPISEHNRLYWYRQTLGQGPEFLTYFQNEAQLEKSRLLSDRFSAERPKGSFSTLEIQRTEQGDSAMYLCASSLLNGDRGLRNQPQHFGDGTRLSIL.